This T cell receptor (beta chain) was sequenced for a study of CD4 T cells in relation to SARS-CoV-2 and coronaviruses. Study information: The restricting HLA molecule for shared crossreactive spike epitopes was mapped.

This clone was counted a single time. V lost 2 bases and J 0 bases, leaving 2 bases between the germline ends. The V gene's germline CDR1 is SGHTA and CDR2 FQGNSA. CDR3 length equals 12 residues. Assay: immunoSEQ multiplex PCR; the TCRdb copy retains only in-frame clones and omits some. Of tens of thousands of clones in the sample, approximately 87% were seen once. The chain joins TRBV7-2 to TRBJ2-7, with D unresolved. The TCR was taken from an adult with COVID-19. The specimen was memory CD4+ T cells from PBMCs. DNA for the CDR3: TGTGCCAGCAGCTTATTCTCCTACGAGCAGTACTTC. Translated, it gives CASSLFSYEQYF. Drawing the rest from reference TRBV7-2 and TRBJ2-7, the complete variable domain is GAGVSQSPSNKVTEKGKDVELRCDPISGHTALYWYRQSLGQGLEFLIYFQGNSAPDKSGLPSDRFSAERTGGSVSTLTIQRTQQEDSAVYLCASSLFSYEQYFGPGTRLTVT.